This T cell receptor (beta chain) is from a study of blood T cell repertoires in COVID-19. Sequencing was performed with immunoSEQ multiplex PCR; in TCRdb, only in-frame clones are kept and a portion is missing. Found here are 200,000 to 250,000 clones, 88% of them singletons; the top ten hold approximately 1.5%. V lost 3 bases, J lost 9 bases, and 16 bases lay in between. The CDR3 extends over 14 amino acids. Germline V gene sequence: CDR1 SGHRS, CDR2 YFSETQ. This clonotype originated in a man between 18 and 35 years old with active or convalescent COVID-19. Sequencing was done on a sample of peripheral blood. The gene calls are TRBV5-1 and TRBJ2-4; weak D call: TRBD1 (5 bases). CDR3 in DNA: TGCGCCAGCAGCTCCCCCAACCAGGGTGGCATTCAGTACTTC. Protein product: CASSSPNQGGIQYF.